These 26 T cell receptor beta chains were sequenced from one sample in a study of CD8+ T cells in alopecia areata. TCR sequencing used cDNA made by reverse transcription of extracted RNA. Using immunoSEQ multiplex PCR, the repertoire was profiled, and TCRdb retains in-frame clones only, with some absent. The sample consists of some 200,000 clones, more than 45% of them appearing once. The treatment denotes: oral pan-JAK inhibitor, 5-10 mg twice daily. The sequenced sample was CD4+ T cells sorted from blood, obtained at week 4, from a patient treated with tofacitinib. Receptor source: a human donor with alopecia areata.

J is TRBJ1-2 and V is TRBV20-1; D is ambiguous. Between the trimmed V and J ends, which lost 1 base and 6 bases, there was a span of 6 bases. From germline, CDR1 is DFQATT and CDR2 SNEGSKA (reference sequence). The CDR3 has 11 residues. The chain's CDR3 is CSARVGNGYTF. In DNA, the CDR3 is TGCAGTGCTAGAGTAGGGAATGGCTACACCTTC.

The V call is TRBV9, the J call TRBJ1-6; 10 bases are a match to TRBD1. CDR3 length: 15 amino acids. Looked up from germline, CDR1 is SGDLS and CDR2 is YYNGEE. The V segment lost 4 bases and the J segment 6 bases; nucleotides outside the gene matches: 4. CDR3 sequence reads: CASSSRTGGNSPLHF. CDR3 sequence (DNA): TGTGCCAGCAGCTCACGGACAGGGGGTAATTCACCCCTCCACTTT.

V and J are TRBV15 and TRBJ2-7, with 8 bases lining up with TRBD2. CDR1 and CDR2 from the germline V gene are LNHNV and YYDKDF (reference sequence). Germline trimming cut 5 bases from V and 2 bases from J; bases unmatched to any gene: 11. The CDR3 totals 16 residues. The CDR3 is CATSRGGQGRTYEQYF. CDR3 coding DNA: TGTGCCACCAGCCGCGGGGGGCAGGGCCGAACCTACGAGCAGTACTTC.

Notes on this clone: The same CDR3 also results from other DNA sequences found in this sample. This chain uses TRBV30 with TRBJ1-6; D possibly corresponds to TRBD1 (5 bases). Trimming cost V 0 bases and J 10 bases, with 7 bases left between them. The CDR3 contains 12 residues. Germline CDR1 GTSNPN, CDR2 SVGIG (reference sequence). CDR3 amino acids: CAWSVQGSPLHF. In DNA, the CDR3 is TGTGCCTGGAGTGTCCAGGGATCACCCCTCCACTTT. Looking up the rest from reference TRBV30 and TRBJ1-6 gives the full variable domain: SQTIHQWPATLVQPVGSPLSLECTVEGTSNPNLYWYRQAAGRGLQLLFYSVGIGQISSEVPQNLSASRPQDRQFILSSKKLLLSDSGFYLCAWSVQGSPLHFGNGTRLTVT.

This clone was detected a few times. The chain recombines TRBV2 with TRBJ1-4; D call uncertain. The CDR3 extends over 12 amino acids. The germline V gene has CDR1 SNHLY and CDR2 FYNNEI. With 11 bases removed from V and 8 bases from J, the gap between germline ends came to 15 bases. This chain's CDR3 is CAPIDFEEKLFF. CDR3 nucleotide sequence: TGTGCCCCTATAGACTTCGAGGAAAAACTGTTTTTT. Supplemented by reference TRBV2 and TRBJ1-4, the full variable domain reads EPEVTQTPSHQVTQMGQEVILRCVPISNHLYFYWYRQILGQKVEFLVSFYNNEISEKSEIFDDQFSVERPDGSNFTLKIRSTKLEDSAMYFCAPIDFEEKLFFGSGTQLSVL.

A word on this clone: At one of its ends the junction is not consistent with the germline gene, which may arise from a read error. V gene TRBV30 combines with J gene TRBJ1-4; 10 bases are shared with TRBD1. The CDR3 length is 13 residues. Germline CDR1 GTSNPN, CDR2 SVGIG (reference sequence). The CDR3 loop is CACAGTGDEELFF. CDR3 DNA sequence: TGTGCCTGCGCCGGGACAGGGGATGAAGAACTGTTTTTT.

This clone occurred once. V is TRBV2 and J is TRBJ1-5; 8 bases line up with TRBD1. V lost 3 bases, J lost 6 bases, and 4 bases stayed unmatched. The germline V gene has CDR1 SNHLY and CDR2 FYNNEI. The CDR3 loop spans 14 amino acids. The chain's CDR3 is CASSEDRVLQPQHF. CDR3 DNA sequence: TGTGCCAGCAGTGAGGACAGGGTCCTTCAGCCCCAGCATTTT. Complete variable domain (other parts from reference TRBV2 and TRBJ1-5): EPEVTQTPSHQVTQMGQEVILRCVPISNHLYFYWYRQILGQKVEFLVSFYNNEISEKSEIFDDQFSVERPDGSNFTLKIRSTKLEDSAMYFCASSEDRVLQPQHFGDGTRLSIL.

The chain carries TRBV4-3 and TRBJ2-5; no clear D. Trimming removed 4 bases from V and 3 bases from J, with 9 bases in between. The CDR3 loop spans 13 amino acids. The germline CDR1 and CDR2 sequences are LGHNA and YSLEER. The CDR3 sequence: CASSPGTKETQYF. The CDR3, as DNA: TGCGCCAGCAGCCCCGGCACAAAAGAGACCCAGTACTTC.

This chain connects TRBV6-1 to TRBJ2-5; TRBD1 matches at 7 bases. CDR1 is MNHNS and CDR2 is SASEGT in the germline V gene. CDR3 length: 13 amino acids. With V trimmed by 7 bases and J by 3 bases, 5 bases remained unmatched. CDR3 DNA sequence: TGTGCCAGCACGAACGACAGGGAAGAGACCCAGTACTTC. Its protein product is CASTNDREETQYF.

The chain recombines TRBV9 with TRBJ1-1; tentative D call: TRBD1 (6 bases). Germline V gene sequence: CDR1 SGDLS, CDR2 YYNGEE. The CDR3 extends over 15 amino acids. V was clipped by 4 bases and J by 1 base, with 14 bases between them. CDR3 coding DNA: TGTGCCAGCAGCCCGTACTACAGGGAGAACACTGAAGCTTTCTTT. It codes for CASSPYYRENTEAFF.

The V gene is TRBV9, the J gene TRBJ1-2; TRBD1 matches at 7 bases. With V trimmed by 3 bases and J by 7 bases, 12 bases remained unmatched. CDR1 is SGDLS and CDR2 is YYNGEE in the germline V gene. The CDR3 runs to 15 residues. The CDR3 reads CASSARETGYGGYTF. The CDR3 nucleotides read TGTGCCAGCAGCGCCCGCGAGACAGGGTATGGTGGCTACACCTTC. Based on the CDR3 plus reference TRBV9 and TRBJ1-2, the full variable domain is DSGVTQTPKHLITATGQRVTLRCSPRSGDLSVYWYQQSLDQGLQFLIQYYNGEERAKGNILERFSAQQFPDLHSELNLSSLELGDSALYFCASSARETGYGGYTFGSGTRLTVV.

The chain employs TRBV9 and TRBJ1-2, with 9 bases fitting TRBD1. This CDR3 contains 14 residues. Germline-derived CDR1 and CDR2 are SGDLS and YYNGEE. With V trimmed by 4 bases and J by 8 bases, 9 bases remained unmatched. The DNA for the CDR3 is TGTGCCAGCAGCCCTCAACAGGGGGCGAGGGGCTACACCTTC. It yields the protein CASSPQQGARGYTF.

V gene TRBV15 combines with J gene TRBJ1-1; D not certain. Germline V gives CDR1 LNHNV, CDR2 YYDKDF (reference sequence). The CDR3 is 13 amino acids. Trimming took 5 bases from V and 4 from J, leaving 11 bases between them. The CDR3 protein is CATSGRSRTEAFF. In nucleotides, the CDR3 is TGTGCCACCAGCGGACGCAGCCGCACTGAAGCTTTCTTT.

The CDR3 here is CASSPSIPLAKNIQYF. The CDR3 bases are TGTGCCAGCAGTCCCTCGATTCCTCTAGCCAAAAACATTCAGTACTTC. V usage is TRBV27 and J usage is TRBJ2-4, with unresolved D. The CDR3 is made up of 16 amino acids. The V end was cut by 5 bases, the J end by 0 bases, with 14 bases between. CDR1 is MNHEY, CDR2 SMNVEV, per germline (reference sequence).

The chain uses TRBV14 and TRBJ2-7; a weak D match, TRBD1 (6 bases). The CDR3 has 14 residues. Germline V gene data show CDR1 as SGHDN and CDR2 as FVKESK. The V end was cut by 4 bases, the J end by 8 bases, with 18 bases between. This CDR3 reads CASSPDRSFVQQYF. CDR3 bases: TGTGCCAGCAGCCCAGACAGGTCCTTTGTGCAGCAGTACTTC.

The CDR3 loop reads CASSTQGRSNQPQHF. CDR3 in DNA: TGTGCCAGTAGTACGCAAGGGAGGAGCAATCAGCCCCAGCATTTT. J is TRBJ1-5 and V is TRBV19; D is uncertain. The CDR3 is made up of 15 amino acids. Germline V CDR1 and CDR2: LNHDA, SQIVND (reference sequence). Trimming removed 4 bases at V and 1 base at J, with 11 bases between.

This clone was detected only a few times. V is TRBV29-1 and J is TRBJ2-7; D unclear. Germline loops: CDR1 SQVTM, CDR2 ANQGSEA. This CDR3 spans 12 amino acids. The germline V and J ends were trimmed by 4 bases and 2 bases, with 9 bases remaining between them. CDR3 protein: CSVVSVAYEQYF. Written as DNA, the CDR3 is TGCAGCGTTGTGTCAGTAGCCTACGAGCAGTACTTC.

This rearrangement joins TRBV18 to TRBJ2-7; 9 positions agree with TRBD1. Germline CDR1 KGHSH, CDR2 LQKENI. Trimming removed 5 bases from V and 1 base from J; junction bases left unmatched: 6. The CDR3 spans 15 residues. CDR3 sequence (DNA): TGTGCCAGCTCAACCGTACAGGGGGCATCCTACGAGCAGTACTTC. Encoded protein: CASSTVQGASYEQYF.

The V and J genes are TRBV4-1 and TRBJ2-5; TRBD2 agrees at 7 bases. Germline CDR1 is MGHRA and CDR2 is YSYEKL. CDR3 length: 16 amino acids. V shed 4 bases and J 2 bases; nucleotides not matched to a gene: 10. CDR3 loop: CASSPPAWGGQETQYF. The DNA for the CDR3 is TGCGCCAGCAGCCCCCCAGCGTGGGGAGGGCAAGAGACCCAGTACTTC.

V gene TRBV6-1 combines with J gene TRBJ1-2; no clear D. Germline V gene data show CDR1 as MNHNS and CDR2 as SASEGT. The CDR3 contains 12 residues. V gave up 7 bases and J gave up 0 bases, with 6 bases separating them. The DNA for the CDR3 is TGTGCCAGCATCGAGGCTAACTATGGCTACACCTTC. This codes for CASIEANYGYTF.

J is TRBJ2-7 and V is TRBV5-6, with D unresolved. The CDR3 contains 13 residues. The germline gives CDR1 SGHDT, CDR2 YYEEEE. Trimming removed 3 bases from V and 3 bases from J, with 10 bases in between. This chain's CDR3 is CASSSTQIYEQYF. For the CDR3, the DNA is TGTGCCAGCAGCTCGACTCAAATCTACGAGCAGTACTTC.

The V call is TRBV4-1, the J call TRBJ2-4; 10 positions agree with TRBD2. V lost 4 bases, J lost 6 bases, and 6 bases stayed unmatched. CDR1 is MGHRA, CDR2 YSYEKL, per germline. The CDR3 is 15 residues long. CDR3 residues: CASSRGSGGSNIQYF. The CDR3 nucleotides are TGCGCCAGCAGCCGGGGTAGCGGGGGGTCAAACATTCAGTACTTC.

In its sample, this clone was seen a few times. The chain carries TRBV29-1 and TRBJ1-2; 7 bases match TRBD1. The CDR3 totals 11 residues. CDR1 is SQVTM, CDR2 ANQGSEA, per germline. Trimming at V came to 8 bases and at J to 2 bases, leaving 2 bases not matched to a gene. CDR3 bases: TGCAGCACAGGGGACAACTATGGCTACACCTTC. Protein sequence: CSTGDNYGYTF.

The chain joins TRBV30 to TRBJ1-2; D gene ambiguous. Trimming left V 3 bases short and J 6 bases short, with 17 bases between. CDR3 size: 14 residues. The germline CDR1 and CDR2 sequences are GTSNPN and SVGIG (reference sequence). This CDR3 reads CAWSPKGAGNGYTF. In DNA, the CDR3 is TGTGCCTGGAGCCCAAAGGGCGCCGGCAATGGCTACACCTTC.

This clone was found a few times. The chain links TRBV30 to TRBJ2-3; D uncertain. Trimming cost V 2 bases and J 5 bases, with 8 bases left between them. Germline assignment: CDR1 GTSNPN and CDR2 SVGIG (reference sequence). This CDR3 spans 12 amino acids. CDR3 DNA: TGTGCCTGGAGTCGCACCCAAGATACGCAGTATTTT. This gives the protein CAWSRTQDTQYF.

In its sample, this clone was seen a few times. The V gene is TRBV11-2, the J gene TRBJ1-2; TRBD1 aligns across 7 bases. Germline-derived CDR1 and CDR2 are SGHAT and FQNNGV. This CDR3 is 14 amino acids long. V lost 5 bases, J lost 8 bases, and 11 bases stayed unmatched. CDR3 protein: CASSGVTGLGGYTF. In DNA, the CDR3 is TGTGCCAGCAGCGGGGTGACAGGGCTTGGGGGCTACACCTTC.